At least ten counts were recorded for the clone carrying this TCR beta chain. Its antigen is not known. The data were obtained in a study of response to subunit inactivated influenza vaccine. The study, taken as a whole, reports: It was the authors' suggestion that each seasonal influenza vaccination recruits few new T cells.

Trimming left V 7 bases short and J 1 base short, with 9 bases between. Germline values: CDR1 KGHDR, CDR2 SFDVKD. CDR3 length: 13 amino acids. TCRdb analysed the RT-PCR reads with MiXCR anew, one entry per CDR3 protein. The top ten clones hold approximately 10% of a sample with around 540,000 distinct CDR3 sequences, about 10% of them seen once. This clonotype originated in a man aged 50 to 59 who received an inactivated influenza vaccine. The chain couples TRBV24-1 to TRBJ2-5; D is ambiguous. Sequencing was performed on PBMCs from blood, taken on the day of vaccination. The DNA of the CDR3 is TGTGCCACCAGCGCCGGGTCCCAAGAGACCCAGTACTTC. Translation gives CATSAGSQETQYF.